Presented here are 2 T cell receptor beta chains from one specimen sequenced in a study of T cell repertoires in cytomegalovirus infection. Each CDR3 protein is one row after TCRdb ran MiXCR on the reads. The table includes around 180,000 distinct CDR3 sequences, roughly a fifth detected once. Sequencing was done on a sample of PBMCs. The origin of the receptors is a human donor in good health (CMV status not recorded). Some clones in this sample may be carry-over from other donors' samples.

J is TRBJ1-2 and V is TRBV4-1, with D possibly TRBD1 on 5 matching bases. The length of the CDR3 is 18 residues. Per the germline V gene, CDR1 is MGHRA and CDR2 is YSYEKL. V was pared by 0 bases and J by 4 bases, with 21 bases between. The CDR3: CASSQDSRADSFLYGYTF. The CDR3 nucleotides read TGCGCCAGCAGCCAAGATAGCAGGGCAGATAGTTTCCTCTATGGCTACACCTTC.

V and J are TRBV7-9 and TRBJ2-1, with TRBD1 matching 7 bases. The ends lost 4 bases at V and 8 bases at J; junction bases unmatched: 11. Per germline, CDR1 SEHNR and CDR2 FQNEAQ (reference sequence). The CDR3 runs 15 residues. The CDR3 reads CASSSPSGGYDEQFF. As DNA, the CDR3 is TGTGCCAGCAGCTCCCCGTCAGGGGGTTACGATGAGCAGTTCTTC.